The 14 T cell receptor beta chains in this list originate from one sample, sequenced in a study of early T cells in non-severe SARS-CoV-2 infection. One entry per CDR3 protein results from TCRdb running MiXCR on the 5' RACE reads. The data hold 30,000 to 40,000 distinct CDR3 sequences, with approximately 7.2% observed a single time. Source: whole blood, taken at baseline. The receptors come from an adult who was a healthcare worker with PCR-confirmed SARS-CoV-2 infection or an uninfected control (not recorded which).

This clonotype was detected a few times. The V and J genes are TRBV20-1 and TRBJ2-5; no firm D call. The V end lost 2 bases, the J end lost 2 bases, and 3 bases lay between the germline ends. Germline V gene sequence: CDR1 DFQATT, CDR2 SNEGSKA (reference sequence). This CDR3 contains 11 residues. As DNA, the CDR3 is TGCAGTGCTAGACTTCAAGAGACCCAGTACTTC. It translates to CSARLQETQYF.

V is TRBV28 and J is TRBJ2-7; D may be TRBD1 (6 bases). V was pared by 3 bases and J by 6 bases, with 9 bases between. The germline CDR1 and CDR2 sequences are MDHEN and SYDVKM. The CDR3 totals 12 residues. CDR3 DNA sequence: TGTGCCAGCAGTTTTGAAGGGGGCGAGCAGTACTTC. Translating it yields CASSFEGGEQYF.

This clonotype was seen a handful of times. The chain carries TRBV28 and TRBJ1-2; tentatively, D is TRBD1 (5 bases). Germline CDR1 reads MDHEN; CDR2 reads SYDVKM. The CDR3 is 14 residues long. Trimming cost V 2 bases and J 3 bases, with 10 bases left between them. As DNA, the CDR3 is TGTGCCAGCAGTTTACACCAGGGAGACTATGGCTACACCTTC. This codes for CASSLHQGDYGYTF.

This clonotype was observed a few times. This chain links TRBV20-1 with TRBJ1-1; D call uncertain. The CDR3 extends over 13 amino acids. Trimming took off 3 bases at V and 1 base at J, with 9 bases between the two ends. Germline values: CDR1 DFQATT, CDR2 SNEGSKA (reference sequence). The CDR3 protein is CSARGGQNTEAFF. CDR3 in DNA: TGCAGTGCTAGGGGAGGGCAGAACACTGAAGCTTTCTTT.

The sample holds one count of this clonotype. The chain recombines TRBV5-1 with TRBJ2-7, with 7 bases aligning to TRBD2. V lost 2 bases and J lost 1; bases outside the gene matches: 3. Germline CDR1 is SGHRS and CDR2 is YFSETQ. CDR3 length: 14 residues. CDR3: CASSFSGKSYEQYF. The CDR3 nucleotides read TGCGCCAGCAGCTTCAGCGGGAAGTCCTACGAGCAGTACTTC.

This clonotype was observed many times. Relative to the germline gene, one junction end is altered; a read error may explain this. J is TRBJ1-3 and V is TRBV20-1, with D hard to call. The CDR3 has 14 amino acids. Germline V gene data show CDR1 as DFQATT and CDR2 as SNEGSKA (reference sequence). Here the CDR3 DNA reads TGCAGTGCTAGAGTTCGCGGGTCTGAAAACACCATATATTTT. Translated, it gives CSARVRGSENTIYF.

Note on this clonotype: A read error is possible here, since a much larger clone lies one base away. The V call is TRBV15, the J call TRBJ2-7, with 10 bases that match TRBD1. CDR1 and CDR2 (germline): LNHNV, YYDKDF (reference sequence). The CDR3 is made up of 13 amino acids. The ends lost 8 bases at V and 7 bases at J; junction bases unmatched: 8. CDR3 bases: TGTGCCACCTGCGAGGGACAGGGGAAAGAGCAGTACTTC. Translating it yields CATCEGQGKEQYF.

J is TRBJ2-6 and V is TRBV5-1; D call uncertain. V was pared by 0 bases and J by 0 bases, with 4 bases between. Per germline, CDR1 SGHRS and CDR2 YFSETQ. The CDR3 contains 15 residues. The CDR3 coding sequence is TGCGCCAGCAGCTTGGACGTCTCTGGGGCCAACGTCCTGACTTTC. Protein: CASSLDVSGANVLTF.

The table lists this clonotype with many counts. This sequence joins TRBV15 and TRBJ2-7; unclear D gene. Germline-derived CDR1 and CDR2 are LNHNV and YYDKDF (reference sequence). Trimming pared 3 bases from V and 4 bases from J, leaving 16 bases between. The CDR3 length is 15 residues. The CDR3: CATSRGAFQRYEQYF. The CDR3 DNA reads TGTGCCACCAGCAGGGGTGCATTCCAGCGATACGAGCAGTACTTC.

The rearrangement joins TRBV4-1 to TRBJ1-1; 8 bases match TRBD1. Unmatched junction bases numbered 5, after V lost 4 bases and J lost 1 base. Germline V gene lookup returns CDR1 MGHRA and CDR2 YSYEKL. CDR3 length equals 15 residues. This CDR3 is CASSPTGERNTEAFF. The CDR3 DNA follows: TGCGCCAGCAGCCCGACAGGGGAGAGGAACACTGAAGCTTTCTTT.

This clonotype was recorded a few times. The chain is built from TRBV6-2 or TRBV6-3 and TRBJ1-1; 7 nucleotides line up with TRBD1. CDR3 size: 14 residues. Germline CDR1 is MNHEY and CDR2 is SVGEGT. V lost 6 bases to trimming and J lost 4 bases; unmatched junction nucleotides: 8. CDR3 loop: CASRDRVSATEAFF. The CDR3 DNA follows: TGTGCCAGCAGAGACAGGGTAAGCGCCACTGAAGCTTTCTTT.

Written as DNA, the CDR3 is TGTGCCAGCAGCTTAGTGGGGGGCCGGATACAAGAGACCCAGTACTTC. Protein sequence: CASSLVGGRIQETQYF. The rearrangement links TRBV11-2 to TRBJ2-5; D tentatively reads TRBD1 or TRBD2 (6 bases each). V lost 1 base to trimming and J lost 2 bases, with 14 bases between them. The CDR3 totals 16 residues. Looked up from germline, CDR1 is SGHAT and CDR2 is FQNNGV.

This clonotype was observed at least ten times. The V call is TRBV9, the J call TRBJ2-1; D is uncertain. CDR3 length equals 13 residues. Germline CDR1 reads SGDLS; CDR2 reads YYNGEE. V lost 4 bases to trimming and J lost 5 bases, with 10 bases between them. The CDR3 DNA reads as TGTGCCAGCAGCTCGCCTTCGCACAATGAGCAGTTCTTC. Its translation is CASSSPSHNEQFF.

The chain joins TRBV12-3 or TRBV12-4 to TRBJ2-1, with 8 bases matching TRBD2. The CDR3 is made up of 14 amino acids. V lost 5 bases and J lost 4; bases outside the gene matches: 4. The CDR3 coding sequence is TGTGCCAGCAGTCCCGAGCGGGGGTACAATGAGCAGTTCTTC. Translated: CASSPERGYNEQFF.